This T cell receptor (beta chain) was captured in a study of T-cell reconstitution after alpha-beta-depleted transplantation in children. Study-wide results and limits: Reports say that about two months after transplant, the alpha-beta T cells came out of several hundred graft clones that had expanded. One year post-transplant, T-cell counts and diversity were largely derived from T cells produced anew. Elevated TCRbeta diversity at day 60 was traced, in some patients, to surviving recipient T cells and thymic progenitors.

This clonotype was seen a handful of times. Its antigen is unknown. Per the germline V gene, CDR1 is DFQATT and CDR2 is SNEGSKA (reference sequence). J gave up 1 base and V 7 bases, and 14 bases lay outside the gene matches. The CDR3 covers 16 residues. Unique molecular identifiers tagged the TCRbeta library. Each CDR3 protein gets one entry after TCRdb re-called the PCR reads with MiXCR. The sample carries under 400,000 distinct CDR3 sequences, around 25% recorded once. The TCR was taken from a male patient younger than 18 who had a stem cell transplant for acute lymphoblastic leukemia, so the T cells may come from the graft donor. This sequence joins TRBV20-1 and TRBJ1-1; 8 positions agree with TRBD1. Sequencing was performed on PBMCs, mostly from graft donor cells, taken 180 days after TCRalphabeta/CD19-depleted stem cell transplant. The DNA for the CDR3 is TGCAGTGGCAAAAGGACAGGGTCAGGGGGGAACACTGAAGCTTTCTTT. Protein sequence: CSGKRTGSGGNTEAFF.